One and the same sample provided the 11 T cell receptor beta chains below, sequenced in a study of blood T cell repertoires in COVID-19. Sequenced by immunoSEQ multiplex PCR; TCRdb stores in-frame clones only, minus some. Of 200,000 to 250,000 clones in the sample, 84% are singletons; the top ten hold about 2%. Sequenced sample: PBMCs or T cells enriched from blood (not recorded which). The receptors come from a man aged 55 to 69 who had recovered from COVID-19.

The genes are TRBV7-3 and TRBJ2-7, with TRBD2 as a possible D gene (5 bases). The ends were cut back, 3 bases at V and 2 bases at J, with 14 bases in the middle. This CDR3 comprises 15 residues. Looked up from germline, CDR1 is SGHTA and CDR2 is FQGTGA. CDR3 amino acids: CASSFRAGGTYEQYF. For the CDR3, the DNA is TGTGCCAGCAGCTTCCGGGCAGGAGGTACCTACGAGCAGTACTTC.

Notes on this clone: The same CDR3 also results from other DNA sequences found in this sample. V is TRBV18 and J is TRBJ1-1; D remains unclear. With 2 bases removed from V and 2 bases from J, the gap between germline ends came to 6 bases. In germline, CDR1 is KGHSH, CDR2 LQKENI. The CDR3 spans 13 residues. The CDR3 coding sequence is TGTGCCAGCTCACCAGGTCTAAACACTGAAGCTTTCTTT. It translates to CASSPGLNTEAFF.

V is TRBV29-1 and J is TRBJ1-1; tentatively, D is TRBD1 (5 bases). Trimming cost V 4 bases and J 4 bases, with 7 bases left between them. The CDR3 is 11 residues long. Looked up from germline, CDR1 is SQVTM and CDR2 is ANQGSEA. CDR3 in amino acids: CSVGRGTEAFF. As DNA, the CDR3 is TGCAGCGTTGGGAGGGGCACTGAAGCTTTCTTT.

This chain connects TRBV19 to TRBJ1-3; no definite D call. Germline V lookup: CDR1 LNHDA, CDR2 SQIVND (reference sequence). V shed 2 bases and J shed 3 bases, with 11 bases lying between them. The CDR3 extends over 15 amino acids. CDR3 protein: CASSIRGVYGNTIYF. The CDR3 DNA sequence: TGTGCCAGTAGTATAAGAGGAGTATATGGAAACACCATATATTTT. The complete variable domain, with remaining parts taken from reference TRBV19 and TRBJ1-3, reads DGGITQSPKYLFRKEGQNVTLSCEQNLNHDAMYWYRQDPGQGLRLIYYSQIVNDFQKGDIAEGYSVSREKKESFPLTVTSAQKNPTAFYLCASSIRGVYGNTIYFGEGSWLTVV.

The chain combines TRBV3-1 (or the pseudogene TRBV3-2) with TRBJ1-2; the D is unclear. Trimming stripped 2 bases from V and 4 bases from J, with 8 bases between. Germline V gene sequence: CDR1 LGHDT, CDR2 YNNKEL (reference sequence). This CDR3 is 13 amino acids long. The CDR3 region has the DNA TGTGCCAGCAGCCAATCCTCTAGCTATGGCTACACCTTC. This translates into CASSQSSSYGYTF.

The chain has TRBV9 and TRBJ1-1; D may be TRBD1 (6 bases). CDR1 is SGDLS, CDR2 YYNGEE, per germline. Trimming left V 0 bases short and J 4 bases short, with 16 bases between. There are 16 residues in the CDR3. The CDR3 sequence: CASSVDRGARSTEAFF. In nucleotides, the CDR3 is TGTGCCAGCAGCGTAGATCGGGGGGCGCGAAGCACTGAAGCTTTCTTT.

The chain recombines TRBV24-1 with TRBJ2-5; 8 bases line up with TRBD1. The CDR3 covers 15 residues. V was clipped by 2 bases and J by 2 bases; unmatched bases: 3. CDR1 is KGHDR and CDR2 is SFDVKD in the germline V gene. CDR3 region: CATSDSGTGQETQYF. The CDR3 bases are TGTGCCACCAGTGATTCCGGGACAGGACAAGAGACCCAGTACTTC.

This chain links TRBV5-6 with TRBJ2-3; 9 positions agree with TRBD1. V trimming: 2 bases; J trimming: 4 bases; junction bases outside the gene matches: 5. This CDR3 region has 15 residues. Per germline, CDR1 SGHDT and CDR2 YYEEEE. The CDR3: CASSLGGDRADTQYF. The CDR3 bases are TGTGCCAGCAGCTTAGGGGGGGACAGGGCAGATACGCAGTATTTT.

V gene TRBV11-3 combines with J gene TRBJ2-2, with no clear D. The CDR3 extends over 17 amino acids. Germline CDR1 SGHNT, CDR2 YENEEA. Between the trimmed V and J ends, which lost 5 bases and 1 base, there was a span of 17 bases. The CDR3 region has the DNA TGTGCCAGCAGCACCAATGGGCGATTAGAGAACACCGGGGAGCTGTTTTTT. Translating it yields CASSTNGRLENTGELFF.

The J gene is TRBJ1-4, the V gene TRBV29-1; 7 bases map to TRBD1. CDR3 length equals 13 residues. Germline loops: CDR1 SQVTM, CDR2 ANQGSEA. V shed 6 bases, J shed 0 bases, and the junction held 1 base outside the gene matches. CDR3 sequence (DNA): TGCAGCGTCGGACAGGCAACTAATGAAAAACTGTTTTTT. Translating it yields CSVGQATNEKLFF.

The chain carries TRBV11-3 and TRBJ2-1, with a possible D match to TRBD1 (6 bases). This CDR3 is 16 amino acids long. Germline-derived CDR1 and CDR2 are SGHNT and YENEEA. V shed 1 base and J shed 0 bases, with 10 bases lying between them. Here the CDR3 DNA reads TGTGCCAGCAGCTTAGGGACAGCCGGCTCCTACAATGAGCAGTTCTTC. It encodes CASSLGTAGSYNEQFF.